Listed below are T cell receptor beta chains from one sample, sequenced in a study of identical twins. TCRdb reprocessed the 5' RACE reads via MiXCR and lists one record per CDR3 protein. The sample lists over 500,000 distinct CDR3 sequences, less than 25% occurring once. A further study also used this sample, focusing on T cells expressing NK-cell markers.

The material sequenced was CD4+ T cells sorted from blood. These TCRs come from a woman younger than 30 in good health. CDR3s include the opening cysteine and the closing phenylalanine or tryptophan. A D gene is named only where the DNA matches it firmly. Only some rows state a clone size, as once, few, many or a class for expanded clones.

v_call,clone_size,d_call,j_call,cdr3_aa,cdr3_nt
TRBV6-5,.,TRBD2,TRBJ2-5,CASSYSGGASRETQYF,TGTGCCAGCAGTTATAGCGGGGGGGCCTCCAGGGAGACCCAGTACTTC
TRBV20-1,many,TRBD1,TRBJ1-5,CSARGQGGQPQHF,TGCAGTGCTAGGGGACAGGGTGGGCAGCCCCAGCATTTT
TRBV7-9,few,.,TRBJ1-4,CASSLATGLREKLFF,TGTGCCAGCAGCTTAGCTACAGGGTTGAGAGAAAAACTGTTTTTT
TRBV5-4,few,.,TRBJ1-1,CASSFRETEAFF,TGTGCCAGCAGCTTCAGGGAAACTGAAGCTTTCTTT
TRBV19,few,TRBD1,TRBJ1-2,CASADRANYGYTF,TGTGCCAGCGCTGACAGGGCTAACTATGGCTACACCTTC
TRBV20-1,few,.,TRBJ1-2,CSARGGDGYTF,TGCAGTGCTAGAGGGGGAGATGGCTACACCTTC
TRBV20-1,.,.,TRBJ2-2,CSASKSGPKAGELFF,TGCAGTGCTAGTAAGAGCGGACCCAAGGCCGGGGAGCTGTTTTTT
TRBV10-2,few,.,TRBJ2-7,CASSGGLGTWSSYEQYF,TGCGCCAGCAGTGGGGGACTCGGGACCTGGAGTTCCTACGAGCAGTACTTC
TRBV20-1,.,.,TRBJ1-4,CSAPQATNEKLFF,TGCAGTGCTCCCCAGGCAACTAATGAAAAACTGTTTTTT
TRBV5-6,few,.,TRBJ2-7,CASSLPGNVATDSYEQYF,TGTGCCAGCAGCTTACCTGGGAACGTAGCGACCGACTCCTACGAGCAGTACTTC
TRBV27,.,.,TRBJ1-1,CASSFYRIGAEAFF,TGTGCCAGCAGTTTTTACCGCATAGGGGCTGAAGCTTTCTTT
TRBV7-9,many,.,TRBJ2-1,CASSAGLSSYNEQFF,TGTGCCAGCAGCGCGGGACTTAGCTCCTACAATGAGCAGTTCTTC
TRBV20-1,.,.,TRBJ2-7,CSARAARSSYEQYF,TGCAGTGCGAGGGCGGCTAGATCTTCCTACGAGCAGTACTTC
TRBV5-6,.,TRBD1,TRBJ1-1,CASSSPRQGKTEAFF,TGTGCCAGCTCTTCACCCCGACAGGGGAAAACTGAAGCTTTCTTT
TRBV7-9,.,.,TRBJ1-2,CASSTAGLGYTF,TGTGCCAGCAGTACGGCAGGGTTAGGCTACACCTTC
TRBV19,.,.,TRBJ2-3,CASKLASTDTQYF,TGTGCCAGTAAGCTGGCTAGCACAGATACGCAGTATTTT
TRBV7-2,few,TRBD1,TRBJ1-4,CASSLNGQGSLNEKLFF,TGTGCCAGCAGCCTTAATGGACAGGGTTCCCTTAATGAAAAACTGTTTTTT
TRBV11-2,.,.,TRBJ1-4,CASSPGNEKLFF,TGTGCCAGCAGCCCAGGGAATGAAAAACTGTTTTTT
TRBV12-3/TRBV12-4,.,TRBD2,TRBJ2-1,CASGTSGIVSEQFF,TGTGCCAGCGGCACTAGCGGGATCGTCAGTGAGCAGTTCTTC
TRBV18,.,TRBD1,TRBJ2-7,CATGQEVYEQYF,TGTGCCACCGGACAGGAGGTCTACGAGCAGTACTTC
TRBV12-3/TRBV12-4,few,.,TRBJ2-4,CASSLGGTAKNIQYF,TGTGCCAGCAGTTTAGGAGGGACTGCCAAAAACATTCAGTACTTC
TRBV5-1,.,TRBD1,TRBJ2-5,CASTERTGGRETQYF,TGCGCCAGCACCGAACGGACAGGGGGCCGGGAGACCCAGTACTTC
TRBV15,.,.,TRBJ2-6,CATHDSGANVLTF,TGTGCCACCCACGATTCTGGGGCCAACGTCCTGACTTTC
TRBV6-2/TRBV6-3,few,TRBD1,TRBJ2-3,CASKIMAGGSNTQYF,TGTGCCAGCAAGATAATGGCAGGGGGATCGAATACGCAGTATTTT
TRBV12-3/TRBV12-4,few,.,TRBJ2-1,CASARGAVGEQFF,TGTGCCAGCGCCCGGGGGGCAGTCGGTGAGCAGTTCTTC
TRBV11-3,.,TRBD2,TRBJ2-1,CASSLGGTRYEQFF,TGTGCCAGCAGCTTAGGCGGGACTAGGTATGAGCAGTTCTTC
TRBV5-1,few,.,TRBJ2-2,CASSFTGDGTGELFF,TGCGCCAGCAGCTTTACGGGAGATGGCACCGGGGAGCTGTTTTTT
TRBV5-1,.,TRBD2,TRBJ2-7,CASSSRVRRGYEQYF,TGCGCCAGCAGCTCCCGCGTGAGGCGGGGGTACGAGCAGTACTTC
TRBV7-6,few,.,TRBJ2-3,CASSLGSSASTDTQYF,TGTGCCAGCAGCTTAGGGTCCAGCGCCAGCACAGATACGCAGTATTTT
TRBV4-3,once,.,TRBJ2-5,CASSQAGGLGETQYF,TGCGCCAGCAGCCAAGCGGGCGGCCTTGGGGAGACCCAGTACTTC
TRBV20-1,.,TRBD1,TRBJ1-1,CSAQPGQGYTEAFF,TGCAGTGCTCAACCGGGACAGGGATACACTGAAGCTTTCTTT
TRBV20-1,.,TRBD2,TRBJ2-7,CSVSRGGSREQYF,TGCAGTGTCTCGCGGGGGGGGTCTCGGGAGCAGTACTTC
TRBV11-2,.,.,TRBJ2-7,CASRTGLSSSYEQYF,TGTGCCAGCAGAACGGGACTCTCGAGCTCCTACGAGCAGTACTTC
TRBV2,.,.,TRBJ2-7,CAGGRWAYEQYF,TGTGCCGGTGGCCGTTGGGCCTACGAGCAGTACTTC
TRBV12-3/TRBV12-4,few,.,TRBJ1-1,CASSLEAYEAFF,TGTGCCAGCTCGTTAGAGGCCTATGAAGCTTTCTTT
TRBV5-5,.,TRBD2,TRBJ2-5,CASSFGLAGGFSETQYF,TGTGCCAGCAGCTTCGGACTAGCGGGAGGTTTCTCAGAGACCCAGTACTTC
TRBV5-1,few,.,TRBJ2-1,CASSPPSSGNEQFF,TGCGCCAGCAGCCCTCCATCCTCTGGTAATGAGCAGTTCTTC
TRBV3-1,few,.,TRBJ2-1,CASSQSRVEQFF,TGTGCCAGCAGCCAAAGTAGGGTTGAGCAGTTCTTC
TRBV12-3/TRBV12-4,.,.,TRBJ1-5,CASRRDGLSNQPQHF,TGTGCCAGCAGAAGGGACGGATTAAGCAATCAGCCCCAGCATTTT
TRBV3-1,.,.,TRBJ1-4,CASGDIFNEKLFF,TGTGCCAGCGGCGACATATTTAATGAAAAACTGTTTTTT
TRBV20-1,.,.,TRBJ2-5,CSASPGRSVRTQYF,TGCAGTGCTAGTCCGGGACGGTCGGTGAGGACCCAGTACTTC
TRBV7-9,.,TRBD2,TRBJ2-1,CAARRTSGGAGEQFF,TGTGCCGCCAGGAGGACTAGCGGGGGGGCGGGTGAGCAGTTCTTC
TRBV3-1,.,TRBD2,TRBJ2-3,CASSPGGIDTQYF,TGTGCCAGCAGCCCGGGGGGGATAGATACGCAGTATTTT
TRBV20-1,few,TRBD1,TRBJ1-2,CSAHTQGAWGYTF,TGCAGTGCGCACACACAGGGGGCTTGGGGCTACACCTTC
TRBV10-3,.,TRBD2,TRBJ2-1,CAISETSGTYNEQFF,TGTGCCATCAGTGAGACTAGCGGGACCTACAATGAGCAGTTCTTC
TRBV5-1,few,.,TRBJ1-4,CASSEVGGSTNEKLFF,TGCGCCAGCAGCGAGGTGGGGGGATCAACTAATGAAAAACTGTTTTTT
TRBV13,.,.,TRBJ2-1,CARGPPLPSYNEQFF,TGTGCCAGGGGCCCTCCGCTCCCCTCCTACAATGAGCAGTTCTTC
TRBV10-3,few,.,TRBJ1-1,CAISVGVWDTEAFF,TGTGCCATCAGTGTTGGGGTATGGGACACTGAAGCTTTCTTT
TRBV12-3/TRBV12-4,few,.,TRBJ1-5,CASSPTGASNQPQHF,TGTGCCAGCAGTCCTACCGGGGCTAGCAATCAGCCCCAGCATTTT
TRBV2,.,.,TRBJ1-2,CANSGLRGYGYTF,TGTGCCAACTCAGGGCTTAGGGGCTATGGCTACACCTTC
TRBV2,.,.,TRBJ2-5,CAIVEETQYF,TGTGCCATCGTAGAAGAGACCCAGTACTTC